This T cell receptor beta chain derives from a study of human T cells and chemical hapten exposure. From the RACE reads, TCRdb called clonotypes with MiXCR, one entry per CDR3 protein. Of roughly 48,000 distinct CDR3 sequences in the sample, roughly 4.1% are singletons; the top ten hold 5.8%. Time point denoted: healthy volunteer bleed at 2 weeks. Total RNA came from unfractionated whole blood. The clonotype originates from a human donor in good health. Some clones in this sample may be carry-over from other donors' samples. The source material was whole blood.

CDR3 region: CASSFLRPSSYNEQFF. CDR3 DNA sequence: TGTGCCAGCAGCTTCTTACGCCCAAGCTCCTACAATGAGCAGTTCTTC. This chain links TRBV5-6 with TRBJ2-1; no clear D gene. Germline lookup yields CDR1 SGHDT and CDR2 YYEEEE. The CDR3 extends over 16 amino acids. V gave up 2 bases and J gave up 0 bases, with 12 bases separating them.